A selection of T cell receptor beta chains follows, all from one sample in a study of blood T cell repertoires in COVID-19. Sequenced by immunoSEQ multiplex PCR; TCRdb stores in-frame clones only, minus some. The table lists nearly 200,000 clones, roughly 80% of them singletons. The source material was peripheral blood. Every receptor here comes from a human donor in a cohort sampled during active COVID-19. CDR3s include the opening cysteine and the closing phenylalanine or tryptophan. The D gene is left open where the match is weak. For some rows the clone size is stated as once, few or many, or as a class when expanded; others skip it.

d_call	v_call	clone_size	j_call	cdr3_aa	cdr3_nt
NA	TRBV5-6	NA	TRBJ1-2	CASSSLLRGTYGYTF	TGTGCCAGCAGCTCGCTCCTCCGCGGGACCTATGGCTACACCTTC
TRBD2	TRBV5-1	NA	TRBJ2-3	CASSLTSGRVADTQYF	TGCGCCAGCAGCTTGACTAGCGGGAGGGTTGCAGATACGCAGTATTTT
NA	TRBV5-1	NA	TRBJ2-2	CASSLTLDSNTGELFF	TGCGCCAGCAGCTTGACCCTGGACAGTAACACCGGGGAGCTGTTTTTT
TRBD2	TRBV2	NA	TRBJ2-2	CASIAGETGELFF	TGTGCCAGCATTGCGGGAGAGACCGGGGAGCTGTTTTTT
NA	TRBV4-1	NA	TRBJ2-1	CASSQSNRATTREQFF	TGCGCCAGCAGCCAATCAAATCGAGCGACTACGCGGGAGCAGTTCTTC
TRBD1	TRBV5-1	few	TRBJ2-7	CASSRGDRVTIGEQYF	TGCGCCAGCAGCCGCGGTGACAGGGTTACTATCGGCGAGCAGTACTTC
NA	TRBV6-5	NA	TRBJ2-1	CASSRQALYNEQFF	TGTGCCAGCAGTCGACAGGCTCTCTACAATGAGCAGTTCTTC
TRBD2	TRBV15	NA	TRBJ2-5	CATSRSGLDGTQYF	TGTGCCACCAGCAGATCTGGACTAGACGGGACCCAGTACTTC
NA	TRBV6-5	NA	TRBJ2-1	CASSPFRGLNNEQFF	TGTGCCAGCAGCCCATTTAGGGGGTTAAACAATGAGCAGTTCTTC
NA	TRBV18	NA	TRBJ1-1	CASLLQGSTEAFF	TGTGCCAGCTTATTACAGGGTTCGACTGAAGCTTTCTTT
TRBD1	TRBV18	NA	TRBJ1-2	CASSSGTGWHGYTF	TGTGCCAGCTCATCCGGGACAGGGTGGCATGGCTACACCTTC
TRBD1	TRBV7-2	NA	TRBJ2-1	CASNDRDYNEQFF	TGTGCCAGCAATGACAGGGACTACAATGAGCAGTTCTTC
TRBD1	TRBV9	NA	TRBJ2-1	CASSVVTGWVDEQFF	TGTGCCAGCAGCGTAGTGACAGGGTGGGTGGATGAGCAGTTCTTC
NA	TRBV6-5	NA	TRBJ1-1	CASISGSNTEAFF	TGTGCCAGTATCTCAGGATCGAATACTGAAGCTTTCTTT
NA	TRBV12-3/TRBV12-4	once	TRBJ1-2	CASSLGAVYGYTF	TGTGCCAGCAGTTTGGGAGCCGTTTATGGCTACACCTTC
TRBD1	TRBV14	NA	TRBJ2-1	CASSQWGQGFTNEQFF	TGTGCCAGCAGCCAATGGGGACAGGGGTTCACGAATGAGCAGTTCTTC
TRBD1	TRBV29-1	NA	TRBJ2-7	CSVRGQGATYEQYF	TGCAGCGTGAGGGGACAGGGGGCTACCTACGAGCAGTACTTC
NA	TRBV7-8	NA	TRBJ2-5	CASSIQETQYF	TGTGCCAGCAGCATACAAGAGACCCAGTACTTC
NA	TRBV6-2/TRBV6-3	NA	TRBJ1-1	CASSYARGLAFF	TGTGCCAGCAGTTACGCCAGGGGTTTAGCTTTCTTT
NA	TRBV30	NA	TRBJ2-2	CAWRSQGVSGGELFF	TGTGCCTGGAGGAGTCAAGGGGTTTCGGGCGGGGAGCTGTTTTTT
NA	TRBV28	once	TRBJ1-5	CASSLNSRQPQHF	TGTGCCAGCAGTTTAAACAGTAGGCAGCCCCAGCATTTT
NA	TRBV3-1/TRBV3-2	NA	TRBJ1-6	CASSQDYSPLHF	TGTGCCAGCAGCCAAGACTACTCACCCCTCCACTTT
TRBD1	TRBV5-1	NA	TRBJ2-3	CASRQGKSTDTQYF	TGCGCCAGTCGACAGGGTAAATCCACAGATACGCAGTATTTT
TRBD2	TRBV7-9	NA	TRBJ2-3	CASSLGLAGESTDTQYF	TGTGCCAGCAGCTTAGGATTAGCGGGAGAAAGCACAGATACGCAGTATTTT
TRBD2	TRBV18	NA	TRBJ2-1	CASSPIGGRPNEQFF	TGTGCCAGCTCACCAATAGGCGGGAGGCCCAATGAGCAGTTCTTC
TRBD2	TRBV15	NA	TRBJ2-5	CATSRGLAEETQYF	TGTGCCACCAGCAGAGGACTAGCGGAAGAGACCCAGTACTTC
NA	TRBV5-6	few	TRBJ1-3	CASSLVGSAGNTIYF	TGTGCCAGCAGCTTGGTCGGGAGTGCTGGAAACACCATATATTTT
NA	TRBV5-1	NA	TRBJ1-4	CASSLASREDEKLFF	TGCGCCAGCAGCTTGGCATCCAGGGAAGATGAAAAACTGTTTTTT
TRBD1	TRBV18	NA	TRBJ2-5	CASSPQGAARETQYF	TGTGCCAGCTCACCACAGGGGGCCGCCAGGGAGACCCAGTACTTC
TRBD1	TRBV6-5	NA	TRBJ1-5	CASSPPGQGNQPQHF	TGTGCCAGCAGTCCCCCGGGACAGGGCAATCAGCCCCAGCATTTT
TRBD1	TRBV18	once	TRBJ1-5	CASSPGTANQPQHF	TGTGCCAGCTCACCGGGGACAGCGAATCAGCCCCAGCATTTT
TRBD2	TRBV28	NA	TRBJ2-2	CASSKPWAGGPGELFF	TGTGCCAGCAGCAAACCCTGGGCGGGAGGCCCCGGGGAGCTGTTTTTT
TRBD1	TRBV7-2	NA	TRBJ1-5	CASSLDQTGGYNQPQHF	TGTGCCAGCAGCTTGGATCAGACAGGGGGTTATAATCAGCCCCAGCATTTT
TRBD1	TRBV18	NA	TRBJ2-1	CASSPNDWTGTANEQFF	TGTGCCAGCTCACCTAACGATTGGACAGGGACGGCCAATGAGCAGTTCTTC
NA	TRBV9	NA	TRBJ2-1	CASSVVLSYNEQFF	TGTGCCAGCAGCGTAGTACTATCCTACAATGAGCAGTTCTTC
NA	TRBV19	once	TRBJ1-1	CASSIDRNTEAFF	TGTGCCAGTAGTATAGACCGGAACACTGAAGCTTTCTTT
NA	TRBV11-2	NA	TRBJ2-7	CASSLVTGGSYEQYF	TGTGCCAGCAGCTTAGTCACAGGCGGCTCCTACGAGCAGTACTTC
TRBD2	TRBV5-1	once	TRBJ2-1	CASSVGGGAYNEQFF	TGCGCCAGCAGCGTCGGCGGGGGGGCCTACAATGAGCAGTTCTTC
NA	TRBV14	few	TRBJ2-2	CASSQVRGTGELFF	TGTGCCAGCAGCCAAGTAAGGGGGACCGGGGAGCTGTTTTTT
NA	TRBV7-8	NA	TRBJ1-2	CASSLVGSYGYTF	TGTGCCAGCAGCTTAGTGGGCTCGTATGGCTACACCTTC
TRBD1	TRBV16	NA	TRBJ1-2	CASIRDSSFISGYTF	TGTGCCAGCATCCGGGACAGTTCCTTTATTTCGGGCTACACCTTC
NA	TRBV10-3	NA	TRBJ1-1	CAAALGGKNTEAFF	TGTGCCGCCGCCCTTGGAGGGAAGAACACTGAAGCTTTCTTT
NA	TRBV18	NA	TRBJ2-7	CASSPEGTYEQYF	TGTGCCAGCTCACCAGAGGGTACCTACGAGCAGTACTTC
NA	TRBV7-8	NA	TRBJ2-2	CASSFHYPGGTGELFF	TGTGCCAGCAGCTTCCACTACCCAGGCGGGACCGGGGAGCTGTTTTTT
NA	TRBV3-1/TRBV3-2	NA	TRBJ1-2	CASSQEGARRANYGYTF	TGTGCCAGCAGCCAAGAAGGGGCACGGCGAGCTAACTATGGCTACACCTTC
TRBD1	TRBV19	NA	TRBJ1-1	CASSIDYRGAEAFF	TGTGCCAGTAGTATAGATTACAGGGGAGCTGAAGCTTTCTTT
TRBD2	TRBV6-1	NA	TRBJ2-3	CASSVLAGGPGTDTQYF	TGTGCCAGCAGTGTTCTAGCGGGGGGGCCGGGCACAGATACGCAGTATTTT
TRBD1	TRBV5-1	NA	TRBJ2-4	CASSGQGYRDIQYF	TGCGCCAGCAGCGGACAGGGATATAGGGACATTCAGTACTTC
NA	TRBV7-6	once	TRBJ2-5	CASSRVPGIVQETQYF	TGTGCCAGCAGCCGCGTCCCAGGGATCGTCCAAGAGACCCAGTACTTC